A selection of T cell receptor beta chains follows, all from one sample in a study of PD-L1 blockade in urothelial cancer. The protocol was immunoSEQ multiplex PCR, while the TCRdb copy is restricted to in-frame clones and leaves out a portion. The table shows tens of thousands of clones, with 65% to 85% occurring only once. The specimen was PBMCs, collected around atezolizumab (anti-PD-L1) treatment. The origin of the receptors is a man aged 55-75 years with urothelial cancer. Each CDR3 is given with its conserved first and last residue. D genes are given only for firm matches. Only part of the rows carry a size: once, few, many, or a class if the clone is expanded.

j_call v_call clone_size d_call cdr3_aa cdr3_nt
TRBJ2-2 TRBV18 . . CASSRSGPGPTGELFF TGTGCCAGCTCACGATCTGGGCCAGGGCCTACCGGGGAGCTGTTTTTT
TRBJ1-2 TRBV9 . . CASSVEAAGGMGYGYTF TGTGCCAGCAGCGTAGAGGCTGCGGGGGGGATGGGCTATGGCTACACCTTC
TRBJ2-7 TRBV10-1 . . CASSESVRGRSYEQYF TGCGCCAGCAGTGAGTCGGTCAGGGGTCGGTCCTACGAGCAGTACTTC
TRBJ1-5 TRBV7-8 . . CASRDQVGGGNQPQHF TGTGCCAGCAGGGACCAGGTGGGGGGAGGCAATCAGCCCCAGCATTTT
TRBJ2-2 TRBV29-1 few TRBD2 CSVRASGRDTGELFF TGCAGCGTTCGGGCTAGCGGGAGAGATACCGGGGAGCTGTTTTTT
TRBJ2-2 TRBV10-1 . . CASSDPGVVGELFF TGCGCCAGCAGTGATCCAGGGGTAGTCGGGGAGCTGTTTTTT
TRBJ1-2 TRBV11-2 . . CASSSLAGRLYGYTF TGTGCCAGCAGCTCCCTGGCAGGGAGGCTCTATGGCTACACCTTC
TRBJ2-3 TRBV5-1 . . CASSLTGGDTQYF TGCGCCAGCAGCTTGACTGGAGGAGATACGCAGTATTTT
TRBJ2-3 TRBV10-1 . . CASSGPSGLTDTQYF TGCGCCAGCAGCGGCCCCAGCGGTCTCACAGATACGCAGTATTTT
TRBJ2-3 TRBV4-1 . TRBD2 CASSQAPNPGSGNTDTQYF TGCGCCAGCAGCCAAGCCCCAAACCCCGGGAGCGGGAACACAGATACGCAGTATTTT
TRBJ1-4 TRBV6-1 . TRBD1 CASRTGFTNEKLFF TGTGCCAGCCGGACAGGGTTCACTAATGAAAAACTGTTTTTT
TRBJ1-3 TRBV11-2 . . CASSPREKNENTIYF TGTGCCAGCAGCCCTCGCGAGAAAAACGAAAACACCATATATTTT
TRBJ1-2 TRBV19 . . CASSILSRGNYGYTF TGTGCCAGTAGTATTTTGAGTAGGGGAAACTATGGCTACACCTTC
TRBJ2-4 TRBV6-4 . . CASRNSKIAKNIQYF TGTGCCAGCAGAAACTCAAAAATAGCCAAAAACATTCAGTACTTC
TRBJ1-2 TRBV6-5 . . CASRTPGVKDYGYTF TGTGCCAGCAGAACCCCGGGGGTAAAGGATTATGGCTACACCTTC
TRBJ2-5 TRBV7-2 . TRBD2 CASSSYRLAGGETQYF TGTGCCAGCAGCTCCTACAGACTAGCGGGGGGAGAGACCCAGTACTTC
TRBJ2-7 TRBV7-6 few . CASSLGRGSYEQYF TGTGCCAGCAGCTTGGGTCGGGGTTCCTACGAGCAGTACTTC
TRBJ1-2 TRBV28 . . CASSWDKNYGYTF TGTGCCAGCAGTTGGGACAAGAACTATGGCTACACCTTC
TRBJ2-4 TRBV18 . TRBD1 CASSPRRPGQGLGLAKNIQYF TGTGCCAGCTCACCGAGGCGCCCGGGACAGGGGTTGGGTCTAGCCAAAAACATTCAGTACTTC
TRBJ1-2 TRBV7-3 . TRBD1 CASSPGDRNLHGYTF TGTGCCAGCAGCCCGGGGGACAGGAACTTACATGGCTACACCTTC
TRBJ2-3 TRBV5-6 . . CASSLLARRTDTQYF TGTGCCAGCAGCTTGCTAGCGCGTCGCACAGATACGCAGTATTTT
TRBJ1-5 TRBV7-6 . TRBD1 CASSLNFRAGQGCNQPQHF TGTGCCAGCAGCTTAAATTTCAGAGCGGGACAGGGGTGCAATCAGCCCCAGCATTTT
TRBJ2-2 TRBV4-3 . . CASSQEAGPVTGELFF TGCGCCAGCAGCCAAGAGGCAGGGCCGGTCACCGGGGAGCTGTTTTTT
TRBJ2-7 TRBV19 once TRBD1 CASSIRQGLFYEQYF TGTGCCAGTAGTATCCGACAGGGGTTGTTCTACGAGCAGTACTTC
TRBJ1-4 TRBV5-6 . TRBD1 CASSTGEWDEKLFF TGTGCCAGCAGTACAGGGGAATGGGATGAAAAACTGTTTTTT
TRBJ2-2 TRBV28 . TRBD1 CASSSLSGQGAGELFF TGTGCCAGCAGTTCACTCTCGGGACAGGGGGCCGGGGAGCTGTTTTTT
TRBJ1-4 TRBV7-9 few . CASSDGTLWEEKLFF TGTGCCAGCAGCGACGGGACTCTATGGGAGGAAAAACTGTTTTTT
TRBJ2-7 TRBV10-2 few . CASSGGHNEQYF TGCGCCAGCAGTGGTGGGCATAACGAGCAGTACTTC
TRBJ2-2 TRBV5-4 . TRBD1 CASSLAGQGRSGELFF TGTGCCAGCAGCTTGGCGGGACAGGGAAGGTCCGGGGAGCTGTTTTTT
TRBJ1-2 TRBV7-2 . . CASGVPSLYGYTF TGTGCCAGCGGAGTCCCCTCCTTATATGGCTACACCTTC
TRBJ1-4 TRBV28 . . CASSTRTATNEKLFF TGTGCCAGCAGTACCCGGACAGCAACTAATGAAAAACTGTTTTTT
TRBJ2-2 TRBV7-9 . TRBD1 CASSRQGYTGELFF TGTGCCAGCAGCCGACAGGGGTACACCGGGGAGCTGTTTTTT
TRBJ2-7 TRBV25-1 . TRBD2 CASSDSGGGYEQYF TGTGCCAGCAGTGATAGCGGGGGGGGCTACGAGCAGTACTTC
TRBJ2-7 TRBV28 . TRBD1 CASSPAGTGAYEQYF TGTGCCAGCAGTCCGGCCGGGACAGGGGCCTACGAGCAGTACTTC
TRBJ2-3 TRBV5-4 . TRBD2 CASSPRTSGTDTQYF TGTGCCAGCAGCCCGCGGACTAGCGGTACAGATACGCAGTATTTT
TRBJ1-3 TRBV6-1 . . CASSPQGSSGNTIYF TGTGCCAGCAGTCCCCAAGGGAGCTCTGGAAACACCATATATTTT
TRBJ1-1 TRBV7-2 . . CASSFEGGARTEAFF TGTGCCAGCAGTTTTGAGGGGGGGGCGCGGACTGAAGCTTTCTTT
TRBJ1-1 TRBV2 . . CASSEQVGGAEAFF TGTGCCAGCAGTGAACAGGTCGGGGGGGCTGAAGCTTTCTTT
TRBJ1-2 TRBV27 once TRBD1 CATLRTGGVRYGYTF TGTGCCACCCTGAGAACAGGGGGCGTTAGATATGGCTACACCTTC
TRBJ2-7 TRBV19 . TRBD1 CASSPDDRASYEQYF TGTGCCAGTAGTCCGGACGACAGGGCATCCTACGAGCAGTACTTC
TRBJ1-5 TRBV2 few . CASKAGTSNQPQHF TGTGCCAGCAAAGCGGGGACTTCTAATCAGCCCCAGCATTTT
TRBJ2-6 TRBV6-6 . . CASSYYSSGANVLTF TGTGCCAGCAGTTACTACAGTTCTGGGGCCAACGTCCTGACTTTC
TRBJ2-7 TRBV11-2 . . CASSLRLGDEQYF TGTGCCAGCAGCTTACGCTTAGGAGACGAGCAGTACTTC
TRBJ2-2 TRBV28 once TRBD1 CASSWDRNTGELFF TGTGCCAGCAGTTGGGACAGGAACACCGGGGAGCTGTTTTTT
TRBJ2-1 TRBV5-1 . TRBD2 CASSLAERGFDNEQFF TGCGCCAGCAGCTTGGCCGAGCGGGGGTTCGACAATGAGCAGTTCTTC
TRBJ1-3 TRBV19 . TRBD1 CASSRETDRDRNTIYF TGTGCCAGTAGTAGGGAGACGGACAGGGACCGAAACACCATATATTTT
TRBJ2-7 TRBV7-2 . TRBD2 CASSPEPSGSYEQYF TGTGCCAGCAGTCCAGAACCTAGCGGATCCTACGAGCAGTACTTC
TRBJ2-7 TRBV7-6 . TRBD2 CASSRQGGSAHEQYF TGTGCCAGCAGCCGCCAAGGCGGGAGCGCCCACGAGCAGTACTTC
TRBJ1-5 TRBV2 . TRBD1 CASSEWDRVNQPQHF TGTGCCAGCAGTGAATGGGACAGGGTCAATCAGCCCCAGCATTTT
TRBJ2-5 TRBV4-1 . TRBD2 CASSQDIASGGADVRETQYF TGCGCCAGCAGCCAAGATATAGCTAGCGGGGGGGCAGACGTACGAGAGACCCAGTACTTC